This T cell receptor (beta chain) originates from a study of regulatory T cells in long-lasting Graves disease. The overall study: Positive TSH receptor antibodies alongside over 5 years of antithyroid drugs were what marked Graves' disease as persistent. Study-wide results and limits: TRBV28, TRBJ1-2 and TRBJ2-5 emerged as the favored segments in persistent disease. Comparison showed that persistent patients shared more public clonotypes (about 2,800) than new patients (nearly 1,000).

iRepertoire HTBI primers and Arm-PCR of CDR3 regions built TCR beta libraries. TCRdb called the multiplex PCR reads again in MiXCR, with one record for every CDR3 protein. The sample consists of 250,000 to 300,000 distinct CDR3 sequences, roughly a fifth of them appearing once. This clonotype was observed a single time. Antigen unknown. The time point denotes: persistent/refractory GD, antithyroid drugs over 5 years with positive TRAb. The TCR library used RNA extracted from PBMCs. Germline loops: CDR1 SQVTM, CDR2 ANQGSEA. Trimming took off 0 bases at V and 3 bases at J, with 9 bases between the two ends. The CDR3 is made up of 15 amino acids.

The sequenced sample was peripheral blood mononuclear cells (PBMCs), obtained when the disease was refractory, from a patient treated with antithyroid drugs. This receptor was taken from a female donor with Graves disease. The rearrangement links TRBV29-1 to TRBJ2-6, with D unclear. The CDR3 loop is CSVEEARNGANVLTF. CDR3 nucleotide sequence: TGCAGCGTTGAAGAGGCCAGGAATGGGGCCAACGTCCTGACTTTC.